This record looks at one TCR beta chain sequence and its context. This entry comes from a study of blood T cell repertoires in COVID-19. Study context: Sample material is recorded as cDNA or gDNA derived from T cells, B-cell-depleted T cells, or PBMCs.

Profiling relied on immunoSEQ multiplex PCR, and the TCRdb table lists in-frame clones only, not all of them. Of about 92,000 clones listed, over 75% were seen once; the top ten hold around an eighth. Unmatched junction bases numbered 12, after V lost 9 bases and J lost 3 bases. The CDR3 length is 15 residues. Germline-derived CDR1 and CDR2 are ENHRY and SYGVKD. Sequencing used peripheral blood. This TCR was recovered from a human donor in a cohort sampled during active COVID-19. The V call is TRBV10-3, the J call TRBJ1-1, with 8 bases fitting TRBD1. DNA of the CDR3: TGTGCCATTACCACAGGGGGAGAAGGAGACACTGAAGCTTTCTTT. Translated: CAITTGGEGDTEAFF.